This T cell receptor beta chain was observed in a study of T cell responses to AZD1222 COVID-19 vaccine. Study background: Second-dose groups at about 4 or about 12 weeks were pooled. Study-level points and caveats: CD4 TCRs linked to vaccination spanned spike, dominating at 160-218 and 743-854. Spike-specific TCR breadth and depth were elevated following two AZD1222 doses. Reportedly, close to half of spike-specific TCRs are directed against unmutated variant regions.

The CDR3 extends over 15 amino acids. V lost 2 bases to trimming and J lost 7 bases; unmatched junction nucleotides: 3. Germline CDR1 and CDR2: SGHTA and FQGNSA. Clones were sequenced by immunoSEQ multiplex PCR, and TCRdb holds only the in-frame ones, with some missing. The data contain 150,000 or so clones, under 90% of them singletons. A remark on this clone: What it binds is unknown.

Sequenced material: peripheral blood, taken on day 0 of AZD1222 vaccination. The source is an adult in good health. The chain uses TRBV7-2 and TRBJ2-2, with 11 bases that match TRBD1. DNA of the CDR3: TGTGCCAGCAGCTTACGGACAGGGGGCGGCGGGGAGCTGTTTTTT. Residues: CASSLRTGGGGELFF.